The clone carrying this TCR beta chain was counted a single time. The antigen is not known. The data were produced by immunoSEQ multiplex PCR, yet TCRdb's version contains in-frame clones alone and is incomplete. The data contain some 180,000 clones, around 88% of them singletons. This sample stems from a study of T cell responses to AZD1222 COVID-19 vaccine. Study-wide findings and caveats: Without day 14 samples, only post-peak T cell repertoires were studied. Spike-specific TCR breadth and depth were elevated following two AZD1222 doses.

Sequencing was performed on peripheral blood, taken 28 days after the second AZD1222 dose. The receptor's source is an adult who received the AZD1222 COVID-19 vaccine.

CDR3 in amino acids: CASSLGDPTDTQYF. The CDR3 DNA reads as TGCGCCAGCAGCTTGGGGGACCCCACAGATACGCAGTATTTT. The chain combines TRBV5-1 with TRBJ2-3; D possibly uses TRBD1 or TRBD2 (5 bases each). The CDR3 is 14 amino acids. The V and J ends lost 0 bases and 2 bases respectively, with 7 bases between them. Per the germline V gene, CDR1 is SGHRS and CDR2 is YFSETQ.